The clone carrying this T cell receptor (beta chain) has only a few counts. Its antigen is as yet unknown. The sample has other DNA sequences that encode this CDR3 too. Germline CDR1 reads SGHRS; CDR2 reads YFSETQ. CDR3 length: 15 amino acids. The V and J ends lost 0 bases and 1 base, in that order; junction bases with no gene match: 2. The sample belongs to a study of cytomegalovirus exposure and HLA in healthy donors. Amplification used 60 Vbeta primers and 13 Jbeta primers. Only in-frame clones appear in the TCRdb table, and some are missing; sequencing was by immunoSEQ multiplex PCR. The profile shows some 100,000 clones, 60% to 85% of them singletons. Regarding the study as a whole: Most TCR sequences showed up rarely, but some public TCRs showed up in many donors. In vitro confirmation showed a few CMV-associated chains to be CMV antigen specific.

Though probably carrying unrecorded immune exposures, donors were nominally healthy at sampling. The sequence was collected from a woman between 35 and 50 years old in good health and CMV-seropositive. The rearrangement uses TRBV5-1 and TRBJ2-3; TRBD2 aligns across 7 bases. Sequenced input: PBMCs. For the CDR3, the DNA is TGCGCCAGCAGCTTGGCCCTAGCGGGCACAGATACGCAGTATTTT. It is translated as CASSLALAGTDTQYF.